This entry lists 10 T cell receptor beta chains sequenced from one sample in a study of blood T cell repertoires in COVID-19. Produced via immunoSEQ multiplex PCR; TCRdb's table is partial and in-frame only. The sample records around 100,000 clones, about 90% being singletons. Input material: peripheral blood. The source is a human donor in a cohort sampled during active COVID-19.

This clone has a single count. The V gene is TRBV9, the J gene TRBJ2-3; D perhaps matches TRBD1 (6 bases). The CDR3 extends over 14 amino acids. The germline V gene has CDR1 SGDLS and CDR2 YYNGEE. V dropped 3 bases and J dropped 3 bases, with 11 bases sitting between them. The CDR3 protein is CASSAQQGTDTQYF. In DNA, the CDR3 is TGTGCCAGCAGCGCCCAACAGGGAACAGATACGCAGTATTTT.

J is TRBJ2-7 and V is TRBV4-1; 9 nucleotides align to TRBD2. The CDR3 runs 15 residues. J lost 7 bases, V lost 2 bases, and 9 bases had no gene match. Germline V gene sequence: CDR1 MGHRA, CDR2 YSYEKL. In nucleotides, the CDR3 is TGCGCCAGCAGCCAAATGGCGGGAGGGCTGGGGGAGCAGTACTTC. It encodes CASSQMAGGLGEQYF.

The rearrangement uses TRBV30 and TRBJ1-2; perhaps TRBD1 as D (6 bases). CDR1 and CDR2 from the germline V gene are GTSNPN and SVGIG (reference sequence). Trimming stripped 4 bases from V and 5 bases from J, with 11 bases between. CDR3 size: 12 residues. The CDR3 sequence: CAWNPGAYGYTF. CDR3 DNA: TGTGCCTGGAACCCAGGGGCTTATGGCTACACCTTC. Combining the CDR3 with reference TRBV30 and TRBJ1-2 gives the whole variable domain SQTIHQWPATLVQPVGSPLSLECTVEGTSNPNLYWYRQAAGRGLQLLFYSVGIGQISSEVPQNLSASRPQDRQFILSSKKLLLSDSGFYLCAWNPGAYGYTFGSGTRLTVV.

The chain uses TRBV11-2 and TRBJ1-1; D unresolved. Per germline, CDR1 SGHAT and CDR2 FQNNGV. This CDR3 contains 14 residues. V shed 3 bases and J shed 1 base, with 9 bases lying between them. The CDR3 region has the DNA TGTGCCAGCAGCTTCCTCCCAGGGAACACTGAAGCTTTCTTT. Translating it yields CASSFLPGNTEAFF.

The genes are TRBV19 and TRBJ1-1, with D unclear. From germline, CDR1 is LNHDA and CDR2 SQIVND (reference sequence). V lost 6 bases, J lost 1 base, and 6 bases lay in between. CDR3 size: 12 residues. CDR3 sequence reads: CASRHANTEAFF. The CDR3 coding sequence is TGTGCCAGTAGACACGCGAACACTGAAGCTTTCTTT. The full variable domain, its missing parts supplied by reference TRBV19 and TRBJ1-1, is DGGITQSPKYLFRKEGQNVTLSCEQNLNHDAMYWYRQDPGQGLRLIYYSQIVNDFQKGDIAEGYSVSREKKESFPLTVTSAQKNPTAFYLCASRHANTEAFFGQGTRLTVV.

The chain uses TRBV5-1 and TRBJ2-3; D is perhaps TRBD1 (6 bases). CDR3 length: 16 residues. Per the germline V gene, CDR1 is SGHRS and CDR2 is YFSETQ. Trimming pared 2 bases from V and 3 bases from J, leaving 16 bases between. The DNA for the CDR3 is TGCGCCAGCAGCTTACAGGGCGCACTTGCGACAGATACGCAGTATTTT. Translated, it gives CASSLQGALATDTQYF. Looking up the rest from reference TRBV5-1 and TRBJ2-3 gives the full variable domain: KAGVTQTPRYLIKTRGQQVTLSCSPISGHRSVSWYQQTPGQGLQFLFEYFSETQRNKGNFPGRFSGRQFSNSRSEMNVSTLELGDSALYLCASSLQGALATDTQYFGPGTRLTVL.

This chain links TRBV9 with TRBJ2-3; 12 positions agree with TRBD2. This CDR3 contains 16 residues. V lost 0 bases and J lost 4; bases outside the gene matches: 3. Germline V CDR1 and CDR2: SGDLS, YYNGEE. CDR3 sequence reads: CASSVASGGGSDTQYF. DNA for the CDR3: TGTGCCAGCAGCGTAGCTAGCGGGGGGGGCTCAGATACGCAGTATTTT.

The chain combines TRBV5-4 with TRBJ2-2; 14 bases match TRBD2. The CDR3 loop spans 17 amino acids. The germline V gene has CDR1 SGHNT and CDR2 YYREEE (reference sequence). Trimming at V came to 4 bases and at J to 6 bases, leaving 8 bases not matched to a gene. CDR3 nucleotides: TGTGCCAGCAGCCCGGGGGGACTAGCGGGAGTATCCGGGGAGCTGTTTTTT. Amino acids: CASSPGGLAGVSGELFF.

This clone occurred a few times. The rearrangement joins TRBV7-2 to TRBJ2-3, with a possible D match to TRBD1 (5 bases). The CDR3 runs 14 residues. Germline CDR1 and CDR2: SGHTA and FQGNSA. Between the trimmed V and J ends, which lost 4 bases and 4 bases, there was a span of 12 bases. The CDR3 coding sequence is TGTGCCAGCAGCTACACTACAGGCCCAGATACGCAGTATTTT. As protein: CASSYTTGPDTQYF.

CDR3 in DNA: TGTGCCAGCAGCTTGGGGGCCACAGATACGCAGTATTTT. As protein: CASSLGATDTQYF. The chain has TRBV5-4 and TRBJ2-3; unclear D gene. The V gene's germline CDR1 is SGHNT and CDR2 YYREEE (reference sequence). There are 13 residues in the CDR3. Deletions cut 0 bases from V and 2 bases from J, with 4 bases between.